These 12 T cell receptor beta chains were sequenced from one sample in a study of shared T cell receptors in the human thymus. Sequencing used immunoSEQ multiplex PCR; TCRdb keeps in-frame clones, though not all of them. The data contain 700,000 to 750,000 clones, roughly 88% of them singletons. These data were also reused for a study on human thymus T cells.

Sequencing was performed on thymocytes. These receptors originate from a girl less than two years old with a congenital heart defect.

The CDR3 nucleotides are TGTGCCAGCAGCTTCACAGATTCTGGAAACACCATATATTTT. Translation: CASSFTDSGNTIYF. V and J are TRBV9 and TRBJ1-3; D remains ambiguous. Germline CDR1 SGDLS, CDR2 YYNGEE. CDR3 length: 14 amino acids. V shed 4 bases and J shed 1 base, with 9 bases lying between them.

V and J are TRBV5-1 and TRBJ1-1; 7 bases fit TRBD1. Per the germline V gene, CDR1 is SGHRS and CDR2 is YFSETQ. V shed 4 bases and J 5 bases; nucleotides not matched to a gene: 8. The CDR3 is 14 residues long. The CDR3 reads CASSTDQGDTEAFF. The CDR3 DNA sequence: TGCGCCAGCAGCACGGACCAGGGGGATACTGAAGCTTTCTTT.

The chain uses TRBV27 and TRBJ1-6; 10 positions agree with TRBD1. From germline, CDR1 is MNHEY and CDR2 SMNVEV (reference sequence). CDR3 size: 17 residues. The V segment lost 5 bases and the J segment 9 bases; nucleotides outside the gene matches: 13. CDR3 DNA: TGTGCCAGCAGTCCGTCGACAGGGGGCCAAAGGCGTTCACCCCTCCACTTT. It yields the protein CASSPSTGGQRRSPLHF.

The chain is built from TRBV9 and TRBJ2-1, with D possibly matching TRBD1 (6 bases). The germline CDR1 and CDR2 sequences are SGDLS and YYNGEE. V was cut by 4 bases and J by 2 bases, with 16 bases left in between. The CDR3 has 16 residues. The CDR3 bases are TGTGCCAGCAGCTCTCACAGGGCCCCCACCTACAATGAGCAGTTCTTC. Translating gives CASSSHRAPTYNEQFF.

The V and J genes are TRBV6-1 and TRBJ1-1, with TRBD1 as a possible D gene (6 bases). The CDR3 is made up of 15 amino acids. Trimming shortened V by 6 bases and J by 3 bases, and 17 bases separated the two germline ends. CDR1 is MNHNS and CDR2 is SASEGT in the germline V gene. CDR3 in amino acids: CASRRQEKGYTEAFF. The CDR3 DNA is TGTGCCAGCAGGCGACAGGAGAAGGGTTACACTGAAGCTTTCTTT.

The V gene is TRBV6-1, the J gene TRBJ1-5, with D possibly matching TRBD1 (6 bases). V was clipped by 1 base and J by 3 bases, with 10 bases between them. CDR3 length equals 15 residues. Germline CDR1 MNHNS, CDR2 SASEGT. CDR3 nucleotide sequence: TGTGCCAGCAGTGAAGTCGGACAGTTCAATCAGCCCCAGCATTTT. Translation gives CASSEVGQFNQPQHF.

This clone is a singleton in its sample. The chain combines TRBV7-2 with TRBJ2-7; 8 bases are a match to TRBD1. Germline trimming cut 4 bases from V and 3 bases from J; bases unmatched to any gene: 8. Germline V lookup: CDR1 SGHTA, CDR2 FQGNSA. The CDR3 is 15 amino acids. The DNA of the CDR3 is TGTGCCAGCAGCTACAGGGGGAATCCTCACTACGAGCAGTACTTC. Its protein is CASSYRGNPHYEQYF.

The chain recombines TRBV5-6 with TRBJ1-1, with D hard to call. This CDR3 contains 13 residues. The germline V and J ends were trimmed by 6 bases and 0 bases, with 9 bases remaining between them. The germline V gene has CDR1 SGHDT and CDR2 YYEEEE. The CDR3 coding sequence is TGTGCCAGCACCAAATTTCTGAACACTGAAGCTTTCTTT. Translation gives CASTKFLNTEAFF.

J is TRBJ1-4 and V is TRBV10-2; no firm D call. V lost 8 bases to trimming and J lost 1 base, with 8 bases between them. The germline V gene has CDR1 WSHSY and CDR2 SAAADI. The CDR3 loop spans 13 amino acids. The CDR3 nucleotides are TGCGCCAGCCTCGGGGAAACTAATGAAAAACTGTTTTTT. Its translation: CASLGETNEKLFF.

Here the CDR3 reads CASSSRQWDSLPSGANVLTF. CDR3 nucleotide sequence: TGTGCCAGCAGCTCCCGACAATGGGACAGCTTACCCTCTGGGGCCAACGTCCTGACTTTC. The chain couples TRBV9 to TRBJ2-6, with 7 bases lining up with TRBD1. This CDR3 contains 20 residues. Looked up from germline, CDR1 is SGDLS and CDR2 is YYNGEE. V was pared by 4 bases and J by 0 bases, with 16 bases of the junction left unmatched.

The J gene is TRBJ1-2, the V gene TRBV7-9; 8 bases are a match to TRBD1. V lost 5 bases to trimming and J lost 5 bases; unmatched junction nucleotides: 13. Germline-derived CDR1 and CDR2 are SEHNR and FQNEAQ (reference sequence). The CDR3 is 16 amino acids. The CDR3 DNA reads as TGTGCCAGCAGCCAGGGGGCACGCTTAAGGCGGTATGGCTACACCTTC. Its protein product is CASSQGARLRRYGYTF.

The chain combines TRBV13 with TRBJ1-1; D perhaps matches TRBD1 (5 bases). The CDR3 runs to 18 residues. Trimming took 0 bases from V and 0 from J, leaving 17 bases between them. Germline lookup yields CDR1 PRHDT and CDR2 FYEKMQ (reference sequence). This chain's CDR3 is CASSLGGWQGHLNTEAFF. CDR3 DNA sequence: TGTGCCAGCAGCTTAGGGGGTTGGCAAGGACACCTGAACACTGAAGCTTTCTTT.